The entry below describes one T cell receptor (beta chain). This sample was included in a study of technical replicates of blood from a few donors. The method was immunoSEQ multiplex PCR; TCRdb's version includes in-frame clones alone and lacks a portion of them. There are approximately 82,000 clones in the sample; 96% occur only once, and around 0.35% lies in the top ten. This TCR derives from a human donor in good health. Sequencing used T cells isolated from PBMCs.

CDR3 loop: CASSEALEQYF. The CDR3 DNA reads as TGTGCCAGCAGCGAGGCTTTGGAGCAGTACTTC. The chain couples TRBV4-2 to TRBJ2-7, with D unresolved. CDR3 length: 11 amino acids. Germline V gene data show CDR1 as LGHNA and CDR2 as YNFKEQ. Trimming left V 5 bases short and J 7 bases short, with 9 bases between.